A selection of T cell receptor beta chains follows, all from one sample in a study of cytomegalovirus exposure and HLA in healthy donors. Sequencing used immunoSEQ multiplex PCR; TCRdb keeps in-frame clones, though not all of them. The sample holds roughly 130,000 clones, approximately 82% seen once. Input material: PBMCs. The receptors here all came from a young woman in good health and CMV-seropositive. Both conserved end residues are trimmed from each CDR3.

V	J	CDR3
TRBV6-5	TRBJ1-1	ASGRVEAF
TRBV7-9	TRBJ2-2	ASSSSDRGSGELF
TRBV25-1	TRBJ1-1	ASSTLATEAF
TRBV2	TRBJ2-5	ASSDLAKRGGETQY
TRBV7-2	TRBJ1-2	ASSQRDYGYT
TRBV6-1	TRBJ1-2	ASRRQGNYGYT
TRBV5-5	TRBJ1-2	ASSPGQTYGYT
TRBV7-8	TRBJ1-1	ASSAGWTVSGEAF
TRBV7-3	TRBJ2-5	ASSSGLQETQY
TRBV9	TRBJ2-7	ASRRAGGAYEQY
TRBV2	TRBJ2-5	ASRLSGDQETQY
TRBV29-1	TRBJ1-1	SGTGYHPEAF
TRBV29-1	TRBJ2-1	SVGTAPSLREQF
TRBV6-5	TRBJ2-3	ASSSGPTDTQY
TRBV6-1	TRBJ2-7	ASSEYGRGFYEQY
TRBV7-7	TRBJ2-3	ASSLVGGGATDTQY
TRBV27	TRBJ1-5	ASSFGGSNQPQH
TRBV2	TRBJ2-2	ASSPLGGPNTGELF
TRBV11-1	TRBJ2-5	ASSYRTSGARETQY
TRBV5-6	TRBJ1-2	ASSLAGNREGYT
TRBV7-8	TRBJ2-3	ASSLASADTQY
TRBV6-1	TRBJ1-1	ASSEWGLNTEAF
TRBV7-9	TRBJ1-4	SSSSGTTTNEKLF
TRBV12-5	TRBJ2-4	ASGIQEKLDIQY
TRBV7-9	TRBJ1-4	ASSSGTGGAREKLF
TRBV6-6	TRBJ1-1	AIRTGANTEAF
TRBV7-9	TRBJ1-5	ASSVDRVSNQPQH
TRBV6-5	TRBJ1-5	ASSSGQGLDPQH
TRBV4-1	TRBJ1-2	ASSRTGTYGYT
TRBV9	TRBJ2-3	ASSQSGGGTDTQY
TRBV19	NA	ASSKAEVYEQY
TRBV6-6	TRBJ1-5	ASSTDRVSNQPQH
TRBV15	TRBJ2-6	ATSWAAGANVLT
TRBV15	TRBJ2-7	ATSRDAGLNYEQY
TRBV27	TRBJ2-3	ASSFSGFTDTQY
TRBV28	TRBJ1-5	ASRTGGGLNQPQH